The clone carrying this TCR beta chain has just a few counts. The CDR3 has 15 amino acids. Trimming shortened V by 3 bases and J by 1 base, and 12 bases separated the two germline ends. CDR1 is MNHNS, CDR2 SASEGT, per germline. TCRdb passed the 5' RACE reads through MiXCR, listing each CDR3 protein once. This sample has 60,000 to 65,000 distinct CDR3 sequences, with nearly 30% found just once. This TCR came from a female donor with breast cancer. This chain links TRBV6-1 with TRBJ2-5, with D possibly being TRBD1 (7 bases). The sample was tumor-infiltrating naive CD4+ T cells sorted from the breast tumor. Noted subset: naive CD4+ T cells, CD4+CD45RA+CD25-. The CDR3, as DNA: TGTGCCAGCAGTGAGCCAGGGGGGTCCCAAGAGACCCAGTACTTC. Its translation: CASSEPGGSQETQYF.